This T cell receptor beta chain was recorded in a study of T cells after yellow fever vaccination. General study findings and limits: The bulk population could contribute abundant contaminating clonotypes to FACS-sorted repertoires.

Synthesis of TCR cDNA relied on 5'RACE template switching, which attached a universal primer site and UMIs. TCRdb fed the 5' RACE reads into MiXCR, producing one record per CDR3 protein. The data contain about 74,000 distinct CDR3 sequences, roughly 6.9% of them singletons. In its sample, this clonotype was seen many times. Its antigen is not identified. Germline V gives CDR1 SEHNR, CDR2 FQNEAQ (reference sequence). V lost 6 bases and J lost 2; bases outside the gene matches: 7. The CDR3 covers 15 residues. This sequence joins TRBV7-9 and TRBJ2-7; 10 nucleotides match TRBD1. The input for sequencing was CD8+ T cells sorted from PBMCs, taken 5 to 6 days after the first yellow fever vaccination. The receptor comes from a man aged 18 to 29 who received the YFV17D yellow fever vaccine. The CDR3 region is CASRGPGQGAYEQYF. As DNA, the CDR3 is TGTGCCAGCAGAGGACCCGGACAGGGGGCCTACGAGCAGTACTTC.